The clone carrying this T cell receptor (beta chain) has only a few counts. Antigen unknown. This sample is part of a study of response to subunit inactivated influenza vaccine. V dropped 4 bases and J dropped 2; count of bases not matched to a gene: 4. This CDR3 comprises 15 residues. Germline loops: CDR1 MNHNS, CDR2 SASEGT. Via MiXCR, TCRdb re-called the RT-PCR reads, giving one row per CDR3 protein. The sample holds roughly 650,000 distinct CDR3 sequences, 13% to 15% seen once. Study observations and caveats: The authors put forward the suggestion that each seasonal influenza vaccination may bring in only a limited number of new T cells.

V gene TRBV6-1 combines with J gene TRBJ2-3; 9 bases agree with TRBD2. The receptor comes from a man in his forties or fifties who received an inactivated influenza vaccine. The sample consisted of PBMCs from blood, taken 14 to 15 days before vaccination. CDR3 protein: CASSAGLAITDTQYF. The CDR3 coding sequence is TGTGCCAGCAGTGCGGGACTAGCCATCACAGATACGCAGTATTTT.